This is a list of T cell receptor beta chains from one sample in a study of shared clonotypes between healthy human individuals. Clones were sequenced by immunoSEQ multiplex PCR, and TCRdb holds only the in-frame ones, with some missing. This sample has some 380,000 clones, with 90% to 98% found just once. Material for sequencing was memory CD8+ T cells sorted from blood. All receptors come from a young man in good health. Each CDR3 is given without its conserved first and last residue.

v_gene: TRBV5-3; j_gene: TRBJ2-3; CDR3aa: ARSLGLAGGPDTQY
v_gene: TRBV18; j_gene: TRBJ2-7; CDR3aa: ASSPGLAGGQSSYEQY
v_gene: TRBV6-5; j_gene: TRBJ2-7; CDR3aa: ASGDRAYEQY
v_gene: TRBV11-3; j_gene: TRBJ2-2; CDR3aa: ASSPGGRGRTGELF
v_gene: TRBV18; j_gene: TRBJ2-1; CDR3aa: ASSPQGYEQF
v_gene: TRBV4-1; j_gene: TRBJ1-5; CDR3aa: ASSQRDGGNQPQH
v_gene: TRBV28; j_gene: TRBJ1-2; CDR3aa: ASTQGGDYGYT
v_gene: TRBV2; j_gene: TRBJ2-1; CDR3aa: ASSGGYSYNEQF
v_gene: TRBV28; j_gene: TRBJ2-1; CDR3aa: ASSLASEQF
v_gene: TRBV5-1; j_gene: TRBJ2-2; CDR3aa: ASSLPRTPGELF
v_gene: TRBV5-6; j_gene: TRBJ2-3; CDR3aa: ASSSTGIPDTQY
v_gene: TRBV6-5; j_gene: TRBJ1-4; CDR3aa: ATQETTNEKLF
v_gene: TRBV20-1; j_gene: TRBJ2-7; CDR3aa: SATDNYEQY
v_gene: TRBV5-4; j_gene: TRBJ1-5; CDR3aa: ASSLGPYSNQPQH
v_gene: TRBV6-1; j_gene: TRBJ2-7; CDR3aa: ASTDVSAGYEQY
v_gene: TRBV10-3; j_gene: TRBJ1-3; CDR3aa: AISQTGNTIY